This note documents a single T cell receptor beta chain sequence. This specimen belongs to a study of blood T cell repertoires in COVID-19. Generated by immunoSEQ multiplex PCR, the TCRdb table keeps only in-frame clones and is missing some. This sample has 70,000 or so clones, with around 89% found just once. V lost 0 bases, J lost 8 bases, and 9 bases stayed unmatched. The CDR3 is made up of 17 amino acids. In germline, CDR1 is SGHVS, CDR2 FNYEAQ. This chain links TRBV7-6 with TRBJ2-2, with TRBD2 matching over 10 bases. The receptor's source is a man aged 60 to 75 with acute or convalescent COVID-19. The material sequenced was peripheral blood. CDR3 sequence (DNA): TGTGCCAGCAGCTTAGCTACAGCGGGAGGGCCTCGTGGGGAGCTGTTTTTT. Its translation is CASSLATAGGPRGELFF.